These T cell receptor beta chains were read from a single sample in a study of blood T cells in healthy people across ages. MiXCR, applied by TCRdb to the 5' RACE reads, yields one record per CDR3 protein. This repertoire shows about 830,000 distinct CDR3 sequences, 60% to 80% found once; its top ten account for around a quarter. The sample taken for sequencing was blood. Every receptor here comes from a man aged 25 to 40 in good health. Both conserved end residues are part of each CDR3. The order of the fields is V gene, D gene, J gene, clone size, CDR3 DNA, CDR3 protein. D genes are given only for firm matches. Clone size appears in some rows only: once, few, many, or a class for an expanded clone.

TRBV9,.,TRBJ2-7,.,TGTGCCAGCAGCGTAGGATGGTCTGGGGGCGAGCAGTACTTC,CASSVGWSGGEQYF
TRBV20-1,TRBD1,TRBJ2-1,.,TGCAGTGCGCGGGACAGGGGACCGAGCTCCTACAATGAGCAGTTCTTC,CSARDRGPSSYNEQFF
TRBV7-2,TRBD2,TRBJ2-7,.,TGTGCCAGCAGCTTAGTGGGAGCGGGGGGAACAGGCGAGCAGTACTTC,CASSLVGAGGTGEQYF
TRBV27,.,TRBJ2-1,.,TGTGCCAGCAGTTACCGGGACCGTTACCATGAGCAGTTCTTC,CASSYRDRYHEQFF
TRBV12-3/TRBV12-4,.,TRBJ1-2,.,TGTGCCAGCATTTTCGGGGGAGGGAACTATGGCTACACCTTC,CASIFGGGNYGYTF
TRBV28,TRBD1,TRBJ1-2,.,TGTGCCACCCGGGACAGGGTCGTCTATGGCTACACCTTC,CATRDRVVYGYTF
TRBV29-1,.,TRBJ2-3,.,TGCAGCGTTGTGCGGGACACAGATACGCAGTATTTT,CSVVRDTDTQYF
TRBV19,TRBD2,TRBJ2-3,.,TGTGCCAGTACTCACCGGGACTATCTCACAGATACGCGGTATTTT,CASTHRDYLTDTRYF
TRBV7-3,TRBD2,TRBJ2-1,.,TGTGCCAGCAGCTTGGCTAGCGGGGGTTACTACAATGAGCAGTTCTTC,CASSLASGGYYNEQFF
TRBV12-3/TRBV12-4,.,TRBJ2-7,many,TGTGCCAGCAGGGGAGACAGCTACGAGCAGTACTTC,CASRGDSYEQYF
TRBV20-1,TRBD1,TRBJ2-1,.,TGCAGTGCTAGAGTGTGGGGACAGGGTTCGAATGAGCAGTTCTTC,CSARVWGQGSNEQFF
TRBV9,TRBD1,TRBJ1-2,.,TGTGCCAGCAGCGCGAGGGACACAGGGGGGTCCTATGGCTACACCTTC,CASSARDTGGSYGYTF
TRBV10-3,TRBD1,TRBJ2-1,once,TGTACCATCAGTGAGGGGACAGCCTCCTACAATGAGCAGTTCTTC,CTISEGTASYNEQFF
TRBV29-1,.,TRBJ2-7,.,TGCAGCGTTGAAGGGGTAGGGGGATCCTACGAGCAGTACTTC,CSVEGVGGSYEQYF
TRBV12-3/TRBV12-4,.,TRBJ2-4,few,TGTGCCAGCAGCTTGGGGTCCGGGATTCAGTACTTC,CASSLGSGIQYF
TRBV10-3,.,TRBJ1-2,.,TGTGCCATTAGAGCAGGGTCTAACTATGGCTACACCTTC,CAIRAGSNYGYTF
TRBV9,.,TRBJ2-1,.,TGTGCCAGCAGCGTTGGCGGAGTATACAATGAGCAGTTCTTC,CASSVGGVYNEQFF
TRBV3-1,.,TRBJ2-4,once,TGTGCCAGCAGCCAAGAGGGACTCCTAAACATTCAGTACTTC,CASSQEGLLNIQYF
TRBV5-1,.,TRBJ2-7,.,TGCGCCAGCAGCTTCGGGACTCTTGAGAGCGAGCAGTACTTC,CASSFGTLESEQYF
TRBV10-3,.,TRBJ2-7,many,TGTGCCGCGAAGGGGACCTACGAGCAGTACTTC,CAAKGTYEQYF
TRBV5-1,TRBD2,TRBJ2-5,many,TGTGCCAGCAGCTTAGCGGGGGGGTACCAAGAGACCCAGTACTTC,CASSLAGGYQETQYF
TRBV11-2,.,TRBJ2-7,.,TGTGCCAGCAGCATCGGACAGTCCATGACGCCCGAGCAGTACTTC,CASSIGQSMTPEQYF
TRBV3-1,TRBD2,TRBJ2-1,.,TGTGCCAGCAGCCGAGGGCTAGCGGGCGACCTGGGGCAGTTCTTC,CASSRGLAGDLGQFF
TRBV7-2,.,TRBJ2-1,.,TGTGCCAGCAGCTTAGGTAGGGCATCCTACAATGAGCAGTTCTTC,CASSLGRASYNEQFF
TRBV6-2/TRBV6-3,TRBD1,TRBJ1-6,.,TGTGCCAGCAGACCGGGACAGGCCCATTCACCCCTCCACTTT,CASRPGQAHSPLHF
TRBV12-3/TRBV12-4,TRBD1,TRBJ2-5,.,TGTGCCAGCAGTTTGGGACAGACGTCCCAGGAGACCCAGTACTTC,CASSLGQTSQETQYF
TRBV3-1,.,TRBJ2-7,.,TGTGCCAGCAGCCAGACGACAGTAATCGGCGAGCAGTACTTC,CASSQTTVIGEQYF
TRBV20-1,.,TRBJ2-2,few,TGCAGTGCTAGAGATGTGGGGGGCGGGGAGCTGTTTTTT,CSARDVGGGELFF
TRBV7-2,.,TRBJ2-1,many,TGTGCCAGCAGCTTAGGGGCCGCTATGGGTGAGCAGTTCTTC,CASSLGAAMGEQFF
TRBV10-3,.,TRBJ2-5,few,TGTGCCATCAGTGAGTCAGGAGGAAGGGAGTACTTC,CAISESGGREYF
TRBV4-3,.,TRBJ2-7,.,TGCGCCAGCAGCGAATTGTCCTGGGCGGGCGAGCAGTACTTC,CASSELSWAGEQYF
TRBV4-2,.,TRBJ2-1,once,TGTACCAGCAGCCTATTAGGGGGGGGGCCAGACAATGAGCAGTTCTTC,CTSSLLGGGPDNEQFF
TRBV3-1,TRBD1,TRBJ2-5,.,TGTGCCAGCAGCCAACAAACAGGGGGCAGGAAGACCCAGTACTTC,CASSQQTGGRKTQYF
TRBV4-3,TRBD1,TRBJ2-3,once,TGCGCCAGCAGCCGAGAAGGTCAGGGGGCAGATACGCAGTATTTT,CASSREGQGADTQYF
TRBV6-5,.,TRBJ2-7,.,TGTGCCAGCAGTCAGTCCCCGGACGAGCAGTACTTC,CASSQSPDEQYF
TRBV28,.,TRBJ1-5,.,TGTGCCAGCAGCGACTCAGGAGATCAGCCCCAGCATTTT,CASSDSGDQPQHF
TRBV20-1,TRBD1,TRBJ2-3,.,TGCAGTGCCCATTCCGGGACAGTCAGCACAGATACGCAGTATTTT,CSAHSGTVSTDTQYF
TRBV20-1,TRBD2,TRBJ2-1,.,TGCAGTGCTAGAGCGGTATTCAAACTAGCGGGGGATTACAATGAGCAGTTCTTC,CSARAVFKLAGDYNEQFF
TRBV10-3,TRBD1,TRBJ1-5,.,TGTGCCATCAGTGATAGGGGGCTTAGCAATCAGCCCCAGCATTTT,CAISDRGLSNQPQHF
TRBV5-1,.,TRBJ2-7,.,TGCGCCAGCAGCTCTCTGTTGGGGGGCAGGGATTACGATGAGCAGTACTTC,CASSSLLGGRDYDEQYF
TRBV4-3,TRBD1,TRBJ1-1,.,TGCGCCAGCAGTCAAGCGGCTTCGGACAGGGCGAACACTGAAGCTTTCTTT,CASSQAASDRANTEAFF
TRBV5-1,.,TRBJ1-6,few,TGCGCCAGCAGCTTGGGCGGATATTCACCCCTCCACTTT,CASSLGGYSPLHF
TRBV4-1,.,TRBJ2-7,.,TGCGCCAGCAGCCAAGGGAACGGGTACTACGAGCAGTACTTC,CASSQGNGYYEQYF
TRBV28,TRBD1,TRBJ1-2,.,TGTGCCAGCATCTCCGTCAGGGGGCTTAGAAGCTACACCTTC,CASISVRGLRSYTF
TRBV9,.,TRBJ2-1,.,TGTGCCAGCAGCCCCGGACTAACCTACAGTGACAATGAGCAGTTCTTC,CASSPGLTYSDNEQFF